This T cell receptor (beta chain) came from a study of blood T cell repertoires in COVID-19. Background on the study: Researchers got acute and convalescent COVID-19 samples from the United States, Italy and Spain. Sample material is recorded as cDNA or gDNA derived from T cells, B-cell-depleted T cells, or PBMCs.

As processed by the authors: The assay estimated nucleated cells by amplifying reference gene primers. Repertoires were generated with immunoSEQ multiplex PCR, while TCRdb's copy carries only in-frame clones and drops some. V and J calls and clone size are given by that table; D and trimming were obtained from the DNA. Among 100,000 to 130,000 clones, approximately 89% were seen once, and the ten largest hold 6.8%. Per germline, CDR1 LNHDA and CDR2 SQIVND (reference sequence). There are 14 residues in the CDR3. V lost 6 bases and J 1 base, leaving 12 bases between the germline ends. Sequencing was carried out using peripheral blood. The sequence was collected from a man aged 50 or older with active or convalescent COVID-19. This chain connects TRBV19 to TRBJ1-1, with D possibly matching TRBD1 (6 bases). The CDR3 sequence is CASSQGHPNTEAFF. The CDR3 nucleotides are TGTGCCAGTAGCCAGGGGCACCCGAACACTGAAGCTTTCTTT.